The 4 T cell receptor beta chains presented below share a single source sample, sequenced in a study of regulatory T cells in long-lasting Graves disease. Time point defined: newly diagnosed GD, antithyroid drugs for less than 3 months. The TCR library was made from RNA that had been extracted from PBMCs in TRIzol. Both iRepertoire HTBI primers and Arm-PCR of CDR3 regions were used to build the TCR beta libraries. In TCRdb, the multiplex PCR reads were re-called with MiXCR into one record per CDR3 protein. Of about half a million distinct CDR3 sequences detected, around 11% appear once; the ten largest clones hold around 9.3%. These same records also appear under a second study, on T cells in Graves' hyperthyroidism and ophthalmopathy.

The material was peripheral blood mononuclear cells (PBMCs), obtained at new diagnosis, from a patient treated with antithyroid drugs. These receptors were taken from a woman in her thirties with Graves disease.

In this sample, this clonotype turned up many times. The V call is TRBV4-3, the J call TRBJ1-5; TRBD1 matches at 11 bases. J gave up 6 bases and V 4 bases, and 5 bases lay outside the gene matches. The CDR3 totals 15 residues. Germline V gene data show CDR1 as LGHNA and CDR2 as YSLEER. CDR3 coding DNA: TGCGCCAGCAGCCGCGGGACAGGGGGGTTTCAGCCCCAGCATTTT. It yields the protein CASSRGTGGFQPQHF.

This chain uses TRBV6-2 or TRBV6-3 with TRBJ2-3; D possibly corresponds to TRBD2 (5 bases). Per the germline V gene, CDR1 is MNHEY and CDR2 is SVGEGT. V was trimmed by 8 bases and J by 9 bases, leaving 24 bases between them. This CDR3 is 15 amino acids long. The CDR3 DNA reads as TGTGCCAGCCGAGGGTATCTGGGAGCGGTTGAGACGCAGTATTTT. Translation gives CASRGYLGAVETQYF.

This clonotype was counted at least ten times. The gene calls are TRBV18 and TRBJ1-6; no firm D call. Trimming stripped 2 bases from V and 5 bases from J, with 10 bases between. The CDR3 sequence is 15 residues long. The V gene's germline CDR1 is KGHSH and CDR2 LQKENI. The CDR3 is CASSPYGRNNSPLHF. As DNA, the CDR3 is TGTGCCAGCTCACCATACGGACGGAATAATTCACCCCTCCACTTT.

The chain couples TRBV6-1 to TRBJ2-2; D perhaps matches TRBD2 (6 bases). The CDR3 has 14 residues. The ends were cut back, 8 bases at V and 5 bases at J, with 15 bases in the middle. Germline CDR1 reads MNHNS; CDR2 reads SASEGT. In DNA form, the CDR3 reads TGTGCCAGCGGATACGCAGGGAGGACCGGGGAGCTGTTTTTT. Protein: CASGYAGRTGELFF.